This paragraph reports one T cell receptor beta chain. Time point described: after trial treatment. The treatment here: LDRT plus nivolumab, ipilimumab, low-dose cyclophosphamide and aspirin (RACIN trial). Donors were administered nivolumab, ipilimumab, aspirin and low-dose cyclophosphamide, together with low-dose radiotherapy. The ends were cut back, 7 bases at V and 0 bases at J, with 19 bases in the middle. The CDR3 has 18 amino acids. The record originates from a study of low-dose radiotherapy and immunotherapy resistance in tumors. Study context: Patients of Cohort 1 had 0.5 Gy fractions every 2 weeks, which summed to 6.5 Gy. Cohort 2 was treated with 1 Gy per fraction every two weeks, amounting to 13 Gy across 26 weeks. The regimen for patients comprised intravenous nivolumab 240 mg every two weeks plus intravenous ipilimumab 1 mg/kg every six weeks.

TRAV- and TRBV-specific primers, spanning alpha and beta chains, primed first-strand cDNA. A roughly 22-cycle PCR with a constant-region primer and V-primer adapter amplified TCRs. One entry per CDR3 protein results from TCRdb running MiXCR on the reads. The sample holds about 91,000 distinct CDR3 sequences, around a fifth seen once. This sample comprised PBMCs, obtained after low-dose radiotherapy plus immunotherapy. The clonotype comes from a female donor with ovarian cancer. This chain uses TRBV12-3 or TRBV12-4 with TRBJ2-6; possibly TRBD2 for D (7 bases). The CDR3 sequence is CASTLSGGHISGANVLTF. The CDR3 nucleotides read TGTGCCAGCACCCTCTCGGGGGGCCATATCTCTGGGGCCAACGTCCTGACTTTC.